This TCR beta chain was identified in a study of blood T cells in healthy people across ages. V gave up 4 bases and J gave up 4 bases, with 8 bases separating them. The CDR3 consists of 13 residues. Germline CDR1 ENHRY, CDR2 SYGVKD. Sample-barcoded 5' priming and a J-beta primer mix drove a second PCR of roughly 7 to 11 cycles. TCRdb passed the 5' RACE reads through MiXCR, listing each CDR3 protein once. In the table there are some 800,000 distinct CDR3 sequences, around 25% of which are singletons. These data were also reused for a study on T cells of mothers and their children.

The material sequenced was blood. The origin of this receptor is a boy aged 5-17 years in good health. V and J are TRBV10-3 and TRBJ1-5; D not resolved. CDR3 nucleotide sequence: TGTGCCATCAGTGGGTCAGATAATCAGCCCCAGCATTTT. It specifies CAISGSDNQPQHF.